The 13 T cell receptor beta chains presented below share a single source sample, sequenced in a study of breast tumors, draining lymph nodes, adjacent tissues. Axillary draining lymph nodes of breast cancer patients supplied the node samples. TCRdb reprocessed the multiplex PCR reads with MiXCR, giving one entry per CDR3 protein. The table includes about 180,000 distinct CDR3 sequences, around 33% detected once. Material for sequencing was axillary lymph node tissue. All receptors derive from a female donor with breast cancer. Some clones in this sample may be carry-over from other donors' samples.

A note on this clonotype: Because it lacks the conserved phenylalanine or tryptophan at the end, this CDR3 is likely a read error. The rearrangement links TRBV7-9 to TRBJ1-2; 10 bases agree with TRBD1. The CDR3 runs to 15 residues. Germline V lookup: CDR1 SEHNR, CDR2 FQNEAQ (reference sequence). The CDR3 spells CAGSPDRGRTYGYTS. Written as DNA, the CDR3 is TGTGCCGGCAGCCCTGACAGGGGGCGGACCTATGGCTACACCTCC.

For this clonotype: A read error may account for a junction end that differs from germline. The chain has TRBV29-1 and TRBJ1-2; D may be TRBD1 (6 bases). The germline V gene encodes CDR1 SQVTM and CDR2 ANQGSEA. This CDR3 is 11 amino acids long. The CDR3 spells CSVEGDTIILF. The CDR3 nucleotides read TGCAGCGTTGAAGGGGACACCATCATCCTATTC.

The count of this clonotype is one. The conserved phenylalanine or tryptophan is not found at the CDR3 terminus, so this likely reflects a read error. The chain links TRBV9 to TRBJ1-5; a weak D match, TRBD1 (5 bases). The CDR3 is made up of 16 amino acids. V lost 3 bases to trimming and J lost 11 bases, with 24 bases between them. Germline CDR1 reads SGDLS; CDR2 reads YYNGEE. CDR3 protein: CASSGQGMDLKETQHL. CDR3 in DNA: TGTGCCAGCAGCGGTCAGGGAATGGACTTAAAAGAGACCCAGCATCTT.

This clonotype was detected only a few times. A much larger clone differs by one base, so this may be a read error. The chain carries TRBV7-2 and TRBJ2-5, with 13 bases matching TRBD2. Germline CDR1 reads SGHTA; CDR2 reads FQGNSA. The CDR3 consists of 17 residues. The CDR3 loop is CASSALRTSGGQEPQYF. The CDR3 DNA follows: TGTGCCAGCAGTGCTCTGAGGACTAGCGGGGGCCAAGAGCCCCAGTACTTC.

This clonotype was seen more than once but under ten times. V is TRBV6-1 and J is TRBJ2-1; D is possibly TRBD1 or TRBD2 (5 bases each). The CDR3 extends over 14 amino acids. The V end lost 5 bases, the J end lost 9 bases, and 17 bases lay between the germline ends. Germline assignment: CDR1 MNHNS and CDR2 SASEGT. The CDR3 DNA is TGTGCCAGCAGTCCCGGGACCTACCGCAGTGAGCAGTTCTTC. Its translation: CASSPGTYRSEQFF.

This clonotype has a count of ten or more. It may be a read error: a sequence one base away is much more abundant. The chain uses TRBV20-1 and TRBJ1-6, with a weak D call TRBD1 (6 bases). Germline V gene lookup returns CDR1 DFQATT and CDR2 SNEGSKA (reference sequence). The CDR3 has 12 amino acids. The CDR3 nucleotides read TGCAGTGCCCGAACAGGGAATTCACCCCCCCACTTT. This translates into CSARTGNSPPHF.

This clonotype was recorded many times. CDR3 residues: CASTPLGLAGNSYEQYF. As DNA, the CDR3 is TGTGCCAGCACCCCCCTGGGACTAGCGGGCAACTCCTACGAGCAGTACTTC. The chain has TRBV6-2 or TRBV6-3 and TRBJ2-7; 12 bases are a match to TRBD2. The CDR3 is 17 residues long. The germline CDR1 and CDR2 sequences are MNHEY and SVGEGT. With V trimmed by 7 bases and J by 0 bases, 10 bases remained unmatched.

In its sample, this clonotype was seen many times. V and J are TRBV5-6 and TRBJ2-7; D gene unclear. Germline-derived CDR1 and CDR2 are SGHDT and YYEEEE. Deletions cut 1 base from V and 2 bases from J, with 10 bases between. CDR3 length: 14 residues. In nucleotides, the CDR3 is TGTGCCAGCAGCTTGCCGGAACAGACCTACGAGCAGTACTTC. Protein product: CASSLPEQTYEQYF.

This clonotype was seen repeatedly, ten times or more. The gene calls are TRBV5-1 and TRBJ2-1, with TRBD2 matching 9 bases. The CDR3 extends over 14 amino acids. After removal of 2 bases from V and 8 bases from J, the junction contained 5 bases not matched to a gene. Germline V gene sequence: CDR1 SGHRS, CDR2 YFSETQ. CDR3 coding DNA: TGCGCCAGCAGCTTAGCGGGGGGCCTCGATGAGCAGTTCTTC. It specifies CASSLAGGLDEQFF. The full variable domain, rest sourced from reference TRBV5-1 and TRBJ2-1, is KAGVTQTPRYLIKTRGQQVTLSCSPISGHRSVSWYQQTPGQGLQFLFEYFSETQRNKGNFPGRFSGRQFSNSRSEMNVSTLELGDSALYLCASSLAGGLDEQFFGPGTRLTVL.

This chain connects TRBV27 to TRBJ2-6; 8 bases are shared with TRBD1. The CDR3 runs 17 residues. Trimming at V came to 3 bases and at J to 0 bases, leaving 4 bases not matched to a gene. Germline V lookup: CDR1 MNHEY, CDR2 SMNVEV (reference sequence). For the CDR3, the DNA is TGTGCCAGCAGTTTTCGGACAGGGTACTCTGGGGCCAACGTCCTGACTTTC. Translation gives CASSFRTGYSGANVLTF.

On this clonotype itself: Germline is not matched at one junction end, which may reflect a read error. This sequence joins TRBV9 and TRBJ2-6, with 8 bases lining up with TRBD1. CDR3 length: 15 amino acids. The germline V gene encodes CDR1 SGDLS and CDR2 YYNGEE. This chain's CDR3 is CASSAGTTGANVPTF. The DNA of the CDR3 is TGTGCCAGCAGCGCCGGAACGACAGGGGCCAACGTCCCGACTTTC.

This rearrangement joins TRBV25-1 to TRBJ2-3; 10 positions agree with TRBD2. The CDR3 sequence is 16 residues long. V shed 5 bases and J 7 bases; nucleotides not matched to a gene: 12. Per the germline V gene, CDR1 is MGHDK and CDR2 is SYGVNS. DNA for the CDR3: TGTGCCAGCAGTACTCTAAGCGGGAGGGTAGGAAATACGCAGTATTTT. Residues: CASSTLSGRVGNTQYF. The full variable domain, its missing parts supplied by reference TRBV25-1 and TRBJ2-3, is EADIYQTPRYLVIGTGKKITLECSQTMGHDKMYWYQQDPGMELHLIHYSYGVNSTEKGDLSSESTVSRIRTEHFPLTLESARPSHTSQYLCASSTLSGRVGNTQYFGPGTRLTVL.

This clonotype was counted between two and nine times. This clone may be a read error of a much larger clone one base away. This chain links TRBV20-1 with TRBJ2-1; 11 bases line up with TRBD1. Germline loops: CDR1 DFQATT, CDR2 SNEGSKA (reference sequence). The length of the CDR3 is 14 residues. The trim removed 6 bases at V and 9 bases at J, leaving 10 bases unmatched. The CDR3: CSAIGQGARTEQFF. CDR3 coding DNA: TGCAGTGCCATTGGACAGGGGGCTAGAACTGAGCAGTTCTTC.